The 3 T cell receptor beta chains below were found in one sample sequenced in a study of identifying expanded T cells in peripheral blood. Sequenced by immunoSEQ multiplex PCR; TCRdb stores in-frame clones only, minus some. The sample consists of about 110,000 clones, about 87% of them appearing once. The sequenced sample was blood. These receptors originate from a person aged 18 to 69 in good health.

The CDR3 protein is CASSLSGQDRSNYGYTF. The CDR3 DNA sequence: TGTGCCAGCAGTTTATCGGGTCAGGACAGGTCTAACTATGGCTACACCTTC. The V gene is TRBV28, the J gene TRBJ1-2, with 7 bases fitting TRBD1. Looked up from germline, CDR1 is MDHEN and CDR2 is SYDVKM. CDR3 size: 17 residues. The ends lost 1 base at V and 0 bases at J; junction bases unmatched: 8.

The genes are TRBV7-2 and TRBJ1-5; 11 nucleotides match TRBD1. Germline CDR1 SGHTA, CDR2 FQGNSA. V trimming: 4 bases; J trimming: 6 bases; junction bases outside the gene matches: 8. The CDR3 sequence is 16 residues long. CDR3 protein: CASSSRDRGVSQPQHF. CDR3 DNA sequence: TGTGCCAGCAGCTCCCGGGACAGGGGGGTCAGTCAGCCCCAGCATTTT. The full variable domain, rest sourced from reference TRBV7-2 and TRBJ1-5, is GAGVSQSPSNKVTEKGKDVELRCDPISGHTALYWYRQSLGQGLEFLIYFQGNSAPDKSGLPSDRFSAERTGGSVSTLTIQRTQQEDSAVYLCASSSRDRGVSQPQHFGDGTRLSIL.

The rearrangement joins TRBV6-5 to TRBJ2-5, with TRBD2 as a possible D gene (5 bases). The ends were cut back, 6 bases at V and 5 bases at J, with 16 bases in the middle. Germline V gene data show CDR1 as MNHEY and CDR2 as SVGAGI. This CDR3 is 14 amino acids long. CDR3 amino acids: CASSQAVVGETQYF. CDR3 in DNA: TGTGCCAGCAGCCAAGCGGTGGTAGGGGAGACCCAGTACTTC.